This is a list of T cell receptor beta chains from one sample in a study of shared clonotypes between healthy human individuals. The assay was immunoSEQ multiplex PCR, and TCRdb's table has in-frame clones only and misses some. The sample lists 550,000 to 600,000 clones; 70% to 80% were seen once. Input material: PBMCs. These receptors all come from a woman between 40 and 55 years old in good health. Some clones in this sample may be carry-over from other donors' samples. The CDR3 runs from the conserved cysteine through the conserved F or W. D genes are given only for firm matches. Clone size is stated in some rows and not others, as once, few, many or a class when expanded.

D | J | length | V | size | DNA | CDR3
TRBD2 | TRBJ2-7 | 15 | TRBV5-1 | few | TGCGCCAGCAGCTTGGATCCTAGCGGACCCTACGAGCAGTACTTC | CASSLDPSGPYEQYF
TRBD2 | TRBJ2-5 | 15 | TRBV5-1 | - | TGCGCCAGCAGCCCCCTGATGGGAGGGCTGGGGACCCAGTACTTC | CASSPLMGGLGTQYF
- | TRBJ2-7 | 12 | TRBV7-3 | - | TGTGCCAGCAGCTCGAGCGGTTACGAGCAGTACTTC | CASSSSGYEQYF
TRBD1 | TRBJ2-7 | 14 | TRBV28 | - | TGTGCCAGCAGTTCGCCGGGACAGACCTACGAGCAGTACTTT | CASSSPGQTYEQYF
TRBD1 | TRBJ2-7 | 12 | TRBV5-6 | few | TGTGCCAGCAGCACGGGACAGTACGAGCAGTACTTC | CASSTGQYEQYF
- | TRBJ2-1 | 18 | TRBV2 | - | TGTGCCAGCAGGGGCGTCCGATTACGGGGGCGGTTTGCTAATGAGCAGTTCTTC | CASRGVRLRGRFANEQFF
- | TRBJ2-1 | 12 | TRBV6-1 | - | TGTGCCAGCAGTGAAGCCTACAATGAGCAGTTCTTC | CASSEAYNEQFF
- | TRBJ1-2 | 13 | TRBV18 | few | TGTGCCAGCTCACCACCAGGGAAGGTTGGCTACACCTTC | CASSPPGKVGYTF
- | TRBJ2-3 | 14 | TRBV27 | - | TGTGCCAGCAGTGACGGTCCTAGCACAGATACGCAGTATTTT | CASSDGPSTDTQYF
- | TRBJ1-1 | 15 | TRBV28 | - | TGTGCCAGCAGTCCGTACAGGGCCTTGAACACTGAAGCTTTCTTT | CASSPYRALNTEAFF
- | TRBJ1-1 | 15 | TRBV5-1 | - | TGCGCCAGCAGCCTCGAAGGGGGACGTAACACTGAAGCTTTCTTT | CASSLEGGRNTEAFF
- | TRBJ1-1 | 13 | TRBV7-9 | - | TGTGCCAGCACCATGTACTCGGGAACTGAAGCTTTCTTT | CASTMYSGTEAFF
TRBD2 | TRBJ2-3 | 15 | TRBV11-2 | - | TGTGCCAGCAGCACTAGCGGGAGGGCCTCAGATACGCAGTATTTT | CASSTSGRASDTQYF
TRBD2 | TRBJ2-7 | 14 | TRBV10-1 | - | TGCGCCAGCAGTGAGTCGGGACTAGCGGGAGGGATGTACTTC | CASSESGLAGGMYF
TRBD1 | TRBJ2-3 | 14 | TRBV6-5 | - | TGTGCCAGCAGCGGACCAGGGGGCTCAGATACGCAGTATTTT | CASSGPGGSDTQYF
- | TRBJ1-1 | 13 | TRBV29-1 | few | TGCAGCGTTGGGGCAGGGAGGGACACTGAAGCTTTCTTT | CSVGAGRDTEAFF
TRBD1 | TRBJ2-5 | 15 | TRBV19 | - | TGTGCCAGTAGTGCCCTGAATACAGGGGGCGAGACCCAGTACTTC | CASSALNTGGETQYF
- | TRBJ2-6 | 15 | TRBV5-8 | - | TGTGCCAGCAGCTTGACAGGGACGGGGGCCAACGTCCTGACTTTC | CASSLTGTGANVLTF
TRBD1 | TRBJ1-2 | 13 | TRBV29-1 | - | TGCAGCGGACATACAGGGGGCTCTGGAGGCTACACCTTC | CSGHTGGSGGYTF
TRBD2 | TRBJ2-2 | 14 | TRBV7-3 | - | TGTGCCAGCAGCCCGAGGACTAGTTCCGGGGAGCTGTTTTTT | CASSPRTSSGELFF
- | TRBJ2-7 | 17 | TRBV9 | - | TGTGCCAGCAGCCCCCGAGGAGCCGGGACTTCAACGTACGAGCAGTACTTC | CASSPRGAGTSTYEQYF
- | TRBJ1-2 | 13 | TRBV18 | - | TGTGCCAGCTCACCACTGCCTAGGGATGGCTACACCTTC | CASSPLPRDGYTF